This T cell receptor (beta chain) is drawn from a study of blood T cell repertoires in COVID-19. Background on the study: Whether acute or convalescent, the COVID-19 samples came from the United States, Italy and Spain.

Clinical history reported by participants formed the basis on which cohorts were assigned. Recovered Cohort 3 donors showed two negative PCRs, clearance, or symptom resolution. Sequenced by immunoSEQ multiplex PCR; TCRdb stores in-frame clones only, minus some. The data show approximately 270,000 clones, 85% to 90% seen once. V lost 5 bases and J lost 0, with 14 bases in between. Per germline, CDR1 SGHVS and CDR2 FQNEAQ. The CDR3 runs 16 residues. Sample: PBMCs or T cells enriched from blood (not recorded which). The sequence was obtained from an older woman who had recovered from COVID-19. The V call is TRBV7-8, the J call TRBJ1-3; D is ambiguous. CDR3: CASSGFTAFSGNTIYF. For the CDR3, the DNA is TGTGCCAGCAGCGGGTTTACAGCCTTCTCTGGAAACACCATATATTTT. Full variable domain (outside the CDR3, taken from reference TRBV7-8 and TRBJ1-3): GAGVSQSPRYKVAKRGQDVALRCDPISGHVSLFWYQQALGQGPEFLTYFQNEAQLDKSGLPSDRFFAERPEGSVSTLKIQRTQQEDSAVYLCASSGFTAFSGNTIYFGEGSWLTVV.